The 21 T cell receptor beta chains reported below all come from one sample, sequenced in a study of cytomegalovirus exposure and HLA in healthy donors. This PCR relied on a set of 60 Vbeta primers and 13 Jbeta primers. TCRdb's table, derived via immunoSEQ multiplex PCR, lists solely in-frame clones and lacks some. The data hold under 200,000 clones, with around 77% observed a single time. The material sequenced was PBMCs. Receptors were obtained from a man in his sixties in good health and CMV-seronegative.

The chain joins TRBV5-1 to TRBJ2-1, with D possibly matching TRBD1 (7 bases). The CDR3 is 16 residues long. Germline V gives CDR1 SGHRS, CDR2 YFSETQ. V was cut by 2 bases and J by 5 bases, with 17 bases left in between. The CDR3 DNA reads TGCGCCAGCAGCTTTTGGGCAGGGGGGATTAACAATGAGCAGTTCTTC. Its translation is CASSFWAGGINNEQFF.

The chain carries TRBV5-1 and TRBJ2-5; the D is unclear. Germline V CDR1 and CDR2: SGHRS, YFSETQ. The CDR3 contains 13 residues. V lost 6 bases, J lost 1 base, and 10 bases lay in between. The CDR3 sequence: CASNNKIQETQYF. The CDR3 nucleotides read TGCGCCAGCAACAACAAGATCCAAGAGACCCAGTACTTC.

CDR3 region: CASSLGGGRVADTQYF. CDR3 nucleotides: TGCGCCAGCAGCTTGGGCGGCGGGAGGGTCGCAGATACGCAGTATTTT. This chain links TRBV5-1 with TRBJ2-3; 9 bases match TRBD2. The germline V gene has CDR1 SGHRS and CDR2 YFSETQ. The trim removed 0 bases at V and 4 bases at J, leaving 6 bases unmatched. The CDR3 extends over 16 amino acids. Supplemented by reference TRBV5-1 and TRBJ2-3, the full variable domain reads KAGVTQTPRYLIKTRGQQVTLSCSPISGHRSVSWYQQTPGQGLQFLFEYFSETQRNKGNFPGRFSGRQFSNSRSEMNVSTLELGDSALYLCASSLGGGRVADTQYFGPGTRLTVL.

This sequence joins TRBV28 and TRBJ2-1; 12 bases map to TRBD1. V was pared by 5 bases and J by 1 base, with 6 bases of the junction left unmatched. The CDR3 contains 17 residues. Germline CDR1 MDHEN, CDR2 SYDVKM. The CDR3, as DNA: TGTGCCAGCAGTCCGGGACAGGGGGCTCTTTCCTACAATGAGCAGTTCTTC. Translating gives CASSPGQGALSYNEQFF.

The chain carries TRBV27 and TRBJ2-1, with 9 bases fitting TRBD2. The CDR3 consists of 17 residues. The germline gives CDR1 MNHEY, CDR2 SMNVEV (reference sequence). V shed 5 bases and J 8 bases; nucleotides not matched to a gene: 16. CDR3 nucleotide sequence: TGTGCCAGCAGTCGTTCCACCGGGACTAGCAATCTCTATGAGCAGTTCTTC. This gives the protein CASSRSTGTSNLYEQFF.

V usage is TRBV5-4 and J usage is TRBJ1-1; a weak D match, TRBD1 (5 bases). CDR1 is SGHNT and CDR2 is YYREEE in the germline V gene (reference sequence). V was clipped by 4 bases and J by 1 base, with 11 bases between them. CDR3 size: 14 residues. DNA of the CDR3: TGTGCCAGCAGCCCCCAGGGCTGGAACACTGAAGCTTTCTTT. It specifies CASSPQGWNTEAFF.

This sequence joins TRBV7-8 and TRBJ1-1, with D maybe TRBD1 (6 bases). The CDR3 is 14 residues long. Trimming left V 5 bases short and J 2 bases short, with 12 bases between. Germline values: CDR1 SGHVS, CDR2 FQNEAQ. Here the CDR3 reads CASSPQGRNTEAFF. The CDR3 bases are TGTGCCAGCAGCCCACAGGGAAGAAACACTGAAGCTTTCTTT. Variable domain in full (rest from reference TRBV7-8 and TRBJ1-1): GAGVSQSPRYKVAKRGQDVALRCDPISGHVSLFWYQQALGQGPEFLTYFQNEAQLDKSGLPSDRFFAERPEGSVSTLKIQRTQQEDSAVYLCASSPQGRNTEAFFGQGTRLTVV.

The chain employs TRBV11-2 and TRBJ2-5; D remains ambiguous. Between the trimmed V and J ends, which lost 5 bases and 5 bases, there was a span of 9 bases. CDR1 SGHAT and CDR2 FQNNGV come from the germline V gene. The length of the CDR3 is 12 residues. The CDR3 coding sequence is TGTGCCAGCAGCATCTTCAGGGAGACCCAGTACTTC. Translating it yields CASSIFRETQYF.

V usage is TRBV28 and J usage is TRBJ2-7; TRBD2 might be the D (5 bases). This CDR3 comprises 15 residues. In germline, CDR1 is MDHEN, CDR2 SYDVKM. V was clipped by 2 bases and J by 6 bases, with 17 bases between them. The CDR3 nucleotides read TGTGCCAGCAGTTTACAAGGACTGAGGTGGGGCGAGCAGTACTTC. Translation gives CASSLQGLRWGEQYF.

Turning to this clone: The junction and the germline gene differ at one end; a read error may be behind it. The chain combines TRBV5-4 with TRBJ1-2; the D is unclear. Germline loops: CDR1 SGHNT, CDR2 YYREEE (reference sequence). The CDR3 sequence is 13 residues long. The CDR3 region is CASSLIQFGGYPF. The CDR3 bases are TGTGCCAGCAGCTTGATACAGTTTGGTGGCTACCCCTTC.

CDR3 sequence reads: CASSLAADNEQFF. Here the CDR3 DNA reads TGTGCCAGCAGTTTAGCGGCAGACAATGAGCAGTTCTTC. The gene calls are TRBV28 and TRBJ2-1, with D unresolved. The CDR3 extends over 13 amino acids. V was cut by 2 bases and J by 5 bases, with 7 bases left in between. Germline V lookup: CDR1 MDHEN, CDR2 SYDVKM.

The chain employs TRBV28 and TRBJ2-7, with D possibly TRBD2 on 5 matching bases. V dropped 5 bases and J dropped 7 bases, with 18 bases sitting between them. Per germline, CDR1 MDHEN and CDR2 SYDVKM. The CDR3 runs to 14 residues. CDR3 coding DNA: TGTGCCAGCAGTAGTGGCCCTAGCCAAAGGGAGCAGTACTTC. It encodes CASSSGPSQREQYF.

The chain uses TRBV6-5 and TRBJ1-5; TRBD1 agrees at 9 bases. Trimming removed 4 bases from V and 1 base from J; junction bases left unmatched: 5. CDR1 is MNHEY, CDR2 SVGAGI, per germline. The CDR3 has 16 residues. The CDR3 coding sequence is TGTGCCAGCAGTTTACAGGGGGCGGGGAGCAATCAGCCCCAGCATTTT. This gives the protein CASSLQGAGSNQPQHF.

This clone was found a few times. This CDR3 reads CASSPEGTGMNTEAFF. As DNA, the CDR3 is TGCGCCAGCAGCCCCGAGGGGACAGGCATGAACACTGAAGCTTTCTTT. This chain connects TRBV5-1 to TRBJ1-1; 8 bases line up with TRBD1. This CDR3 has 16 residues. The J segment lost 0 bases and the V segment lost 4 bases, leaving 8 bases of the junction unmatched. Looked up from germline, CDR1 is SGHRS and CDR2 is YFSETQ. Using reference TRBV5-1 and TRBJ1-1 for the parts outside the CDR3, the full variable domain is KAGVTQTPRYLIKTRGQQVTLSCSPISGHRSVSWYQQTPGQGLQFLFEYFSETQRNKGNFPGRFSGRQFSNSRSEMNVSTLELGDSALYLCASSPEGTGMNTEAFFGQGTRLTVV.

The chain joins TRBV7-9 to TRBJ2-4; 7 bases are shared with TRBD1. This CDR3 spans 14 amino acids. Germline assignment: CDR1 SEHNR and CDR2 FQNEAQ (reference sequence). V lost 4 bases to trimming and J lost 8 bases; unmatched junction nucleotides: 8. The CDR3 is CASSSDRARDIQYF. The CDR3 DNA follows: TGTGCCAGCAGCTCCGACAGGGCCAGGGACATTCAGTACTTC.

The chain is built from TRBV30 and TRBJ1-2, with a tentative D call TRBD1 (6 bases). The CDR3 runs 18 residues. Germline values: CDR1 GTSNPN, CDR2 SVGIG (reference sequence). V lost 3 bases and J lost 3, with 26 bases in between. The CDR3 reads CAWRLLAQGRGSHYGYTF. The CDR3 DNA follows: TGTGCCTGGAGACTGCTGGCGCAGGGGCGGGGGTCTCACTATGGCTACACCTTC.

The chain links TRBV6-4 to TRBJ1-2; weak D call: TRBD1 (6 bases). V lost 3 bases, J lost 0 bases, and 11 bases lay in between. Germline V gene data show CDR1 as MRHNA and CDR2 as SNTAGT. This CDR3 contains 15 residues. CDR3 loop: CASSEETGPNYGYTF. The CDR3 DNA is TGTGCCAGCAGTGAGGAGACAGGACCTAACTATGGCTACACCTTC.

The rearrangement uses TRBV5-1 and TRBJ1-1, with 8 bases lining up with TRBD1. From germline, CDR1 is SGHRS and CDR2 YFSETQ. With V trimmed by 5 bases and J by 1 base, 4 bases remained unmatched. This CDR3 is 14 amino acids long. The CDR3: CASRLQGENTEAFF. In DNA form, the CDR3 reads TGCGCCAGCAGATTACAGGGGGAGAACACTGAAGCTTTCTTT.

This clone came up once. This rearrangement joins TRBV19 to TRBJ1-1; 7 positions agree with TRBD1. The CDR3 contains 14 residues. Trimming removed 6 bases from V and 4 bases from J; junction bases left unmatched: 8. The V gene's germline CDR1 is LNHDA and CDR2 SQIVND (reference sequence). The CDR3 DNA follows: TGTGCCAGTAGGGACACAGGGGACCCCACTGAAGCTTTCTTT. This gives the protein CASRDTGDPTEAFF. Using reference TRBV19 and TRBJ1-1 for the parts outside the CDR3, the full variable domain is DGGITQSPKYLFRKEGQNVTLSCEQNLNHDAMYWYRQDPGQGLRLIYYSQIVNDFQKGDIAEGYSVSREKKESFPLTVTSAQKNPTAFYLCASRDTGDPTEAFFGQGTRLTVV.

The chain has TRBV10-3 and TRBJ1-6; D not certain. The length of the CDR3 is 13 residues. The V end was cut by 7 bases, the J end by 6 bases, with 10 bases between. Germline V lookup: CDR1 ENHRY, CDR2 SYGVKD. This CDR3 reads CAINGERNSPLHF. The CDR3 DNA follows: TGTGCCATCAACGGGGAGCGTAATTCACCCCTCCACTTT.

The chain couples TRBV11-2 to TRBJ1-4, with 8 bases lining up with TRBD1. Germline V gene lookup returns CDR1 SGHAT and CDR2 FQNNGV. CDR3 length equals 15 residues. The ends lost 5 bases at V and 6 bases at J; junction bases unmatched: 8. The CDR3 is CASSSRQGSDEKLFF. The CDR3 DNA sequence: TGTGCCAGCAGCAGCAGACAGGGGAGCGATGAAAAACTGTTTTTT. Together with reference TRBV11-2 and TRBJ1-4, the CDR3 gives the full variable domain: EAGVAQSPRYKIIEKRQSVAFWCNPISGHATLYWYQQILGQGPKLLIQFQNNGVVDDSQLPKDRFSAERLKGVDSTLKIQPAKLEDSAVYLCASSSRQGSDEKLFFGSGTQLSVL.